The 27 T cell receptor beta chains in this list originate from one sample, sequenced in a study of blood T cell repertoires in COVID-19. The repertoire was sequenced with immunoSEQ multiplex PCR; TCRdb's copy has only in-frame clones and lacks some. The repertoire includes approximately 190,000 clones, roughly 90% of them detected once, and 6.2% sits in the top ten. What was sequenced was peripheral blood. All receptors come from a woman aged 40 to 55 who had recovered from COVID-19.

V gene TRBV27 combines with J gene TRBJ2-6, with a tentative D call TRBD2 (6 bases). Per germline, CDR1 MNHEY and CDR2 SMNVEV (reference sequence). V was shortened by 7 bases and J by 2 bases, with 18 bases between the two germline ends. The CDR3 consists of 17 residues. This CDR3 reads CASKEGRGLPGANVLTF. In DNA form, the CDR3 reads TGTGCCAGCAAGGAAGGGCGGGGCCTACCTGGGGCCAACGTCCTGACTTTC.

The J gene is TRBJ1-2, the V gene TRBV6-5; no definite D call. Trimming shortened V by 3 bases and J by 5 bases, and 16 bases separated the two germline ends. The CDR3 totals 15 residues. Germline assignment: CDR1 MNHEY and CDR2 SVGAGI. The CDR3 DNA follows: TGTGCCAGCAGTTATAGTACGGGGTCCCCTTATGGCTACACCTTC. This gives the protein CASSYSTGSPYGYTF.

The rearrangement joins TRBV11-2 to TRBJ2-1; the match to TRBD2 covers 9 bases. The germline V gene encodes CDR1 SGHAT and CDR2 FQNNGV. The CDR3 has 14 amino acids. Losses at the gene ends were 4 bases for V and 7 bases for J; bases not matched to a gene: 5. CDR3 DNA sequence: TGTGCCAGCAGCTATAGCGGGAGCCGGAATGAGCAGTTCTTC. Translated, it gives CASSYSGSRNEQFF.

The V and J genes are TRBV5-1 and TRBJ1-2; D is possibly TRBD1 (5 bases). Germline assignment: CDR1 SGHRS and CDR2 YFSETQ. Trimming removed 0 bases from V and 8 bases from J, with 14 bases in between. The CDR3 totals 14 residues. CDR3 nucleotide sequence: TGCGCCAGCAGCTTGGCCGGACAATCGGAGGGCTACACCTTC. It specifies CASSLAGQSEGYTF.

The genes are TRBV3-1 (or the pseudogene TRBV3-2) and TRBJ2-4; TRBD2 matches 9 bases. Germline lookup yields CDR1 LGHDT and CDR2 YNNKEL (reference sequence). V dropped 0 bases and J dropped 15; count of bases not matched to a gene: 6. CDR3 size: 13 residues. The CDR3 DNA sequence: TGTGCCAGCAGCCAAGAACTAGCGGGTTATAGGTACTTC. Translation gives CASSQELAGYRYF.

The rearrangement uses TRBV29-1 and TRBJ1-2; maybe TRBD1 (5 bases). Trimming stripped 2 bases from V and 5 bases from J, with 12 bases between. This CDR3 is 13 amino acids long. The germline CDR1 and CDR2 sequences are SQVTM and ANQGSEA. As DNA, the CDR3 is TGCAGCGTTGAAAGACAGACCTCTTATGGCTACACCTTC. Amino acids: CSVERQTSYGYTF.

The chain recombines TRBV5-1 with TRBJ1-2; TRBD1 might be the D (5 bases). The V end was cut by 4 bases, the J end by 0 bases, with 10 bases between. The germline V gene encodes CDR1 SGHRS and CDR2 YFSETQ. CDR3 length: 14 amino acids. The DNA for the CDR3 is TGCGCCAGCAGCCGTGGGGGGACTAACTATGGCTACACCTTC. Its protein is CASSRGGTNYGYTF.

The chain combines TRBV30 with TRBJ2-7, with TRBD2 matching over 9 bases. The germline gives CDR1 GTSNPN, CDR2 SVGIG (reference sequence). This CDR3 is 13 amino acids long. The V and J ends lost 3 bases and 3 bases, in that order; junction bases with no gene match: 3. The CDR3 bases are TGTGCCTGGAGGACTAGCGGAAACTACGAGCAGTACTTC. It encodes CAWRTSGNYEQYF.

V and J are TRBV5-1 and TRBJ2-7, with 8 bases aligning to TRBD1. Germline loops: CDR1 SGHRS, CDR2 YFSETQ. This CDR3 region has 15 residues. J gave up 3 bases and V 0 bases, and 5 bases lay outside the gene matches. The chain's CDR3 is CASSLVAGGGYEQYF. Here the CDR3 DNA reads TGCGCCAGCAGCTTGGTGGCAGGGGGCGGCTACGAGCAGTACTTC.

The J gene is TRBJ1-6, the V gene TRBV27, with D possibly being TRBD1 (6 bases). The CDR3 consists of 15 residues. Trimming removed 6 bases at V and 7 bases at J, with 16 bases between. The germline CDR1 and CDR2 sequences are MNHEY and SMNVEV (reference sequence). CDR3 loop: CASRPPGHGNSPLHF. CDR3 nucleotides: TGTGCCAGCAGGCCACCGGGACACGGGAATTCACCCCTCCACTTT.

The V gene is TRBV19, the J gene TRBJ1-5, with 8 bases that match TRBD1. J gave up 0 bases and V 5 bases, and 6 bases lay outside the gene matches. The CDR3 runs to 16 residues. Germline assignment: CDR1 LNHDA and CDR2 SQIVND (reference sequence). The CDR3 DNA reads as TGTGCCAGTAGTGACAGGGGCGGGTATAGCAATCAGCCCCAGCATTTT. This encodes CASSDRGGYSNQPQHF. Based on the CDR3 plus reference TRBV19 and TRBJ1-5, the full variable domain is DGGITQSPKYLFRKEGQNVTLSCEQNLNHDAMYWYRQDPGQGLRLIYYSQIVNDFQKGDIAEGYSVSREKKESFPLTVTSAQKNPTAFYLCASSDRGGYSNQPQHFGDGTRLSIL.

The V call is TRBV3-1 (or the pseudogene TRBV3-2), the J call TRBJ2-7; possibly TRBD2 for D (5 bases). CDR3 length equals 16 residues. Trimming shortened V by 3 bases and J by 9 bases, and 24 bases separated the two germline ends. CDR1 and CDR2 from the germline V gene are LGHDT and YNNKEL (reference sequence). The DNA for the CDR3 is TGTGCCAGCAGCCAGGATGTCCTAGCCGAGGGAAGGGTGCAGTACTTC. Translation gives CASSQDVLAEGRVQYF.

V and J are TRBV27 and TRBJ2-3, with 13 bases aligning to TRBD2. This CDR3 comprises 16 residues. Germline V gives CDR1 MNHEY, CDR2 SMNVEV (reference sequence). The V segment lost 3 bases and the J segment 6 bases; nucleotides outside the gene matches: 6. The CDR3 DNA reads TGTGCCAGCAGTTTTGGGACTAGCGGGGTCAGGGATACGCAGTATTTT. This sequence encodes CASSFGTSGVRDTQYF.

The rearrangement links TRBV7-8 to TRBJ2-1; 10 nucleotides line up with TRBD2. Germline V gene lookup returns CDR1 SGHVS and CDR2 FQNEAQ. Trimming removed 1 base from V and 4 bases from J; junction bases left unmatched: 4. This CDR3 has 16 amino acids. The CDR3 sequence: CASSLVRTSGYNEQFF. The CDR3 DNA reads TGTGCCAGCAGCTTAGTACGGACTAGCGGTTACAATGAGCAGTTCTTC. Full variable domain (remainder filled in from reference TRBV7-8 and TRBJ2-1): GAGVSQSPRYKVAKRGQDVALRCDPISGHVSLFWYQQALGQGPEFLTYFQNEAQLDKSGLPSDRFFAERPEGSVSTLKIQRTQQEDSAVYLCASSLVRTSGYNEQFFGPGTRLTVL.

V usage is TRBV5-5 and J usage is TRBJ2-5; 7 bases match TRBD2. V lost 3 bases and J lost 3; bases outside the gene matches: 2. The CDR3 runs to 13 residues. Germline V gene data show CDR1 as SGHKS and CDR2 as YYEKEE (reference sequence). The CDR3, as DNA: TGTGCCAGCAGCTACGCGGGGGAAGAGACCCAGTACTTC. This translates into CASSYAGEETQYF.

The chain employs TRBV30 and TRBJ1-2; D is ambiguous. The CDR3 is 13 residues long. Germline V lookup: CDR1 GTSNPN, CDR2 SVGIG (reference sequence). V was cut by 3 bases and J by 8 bases, with 16 bases left in between. The CDR3, as DNA: TGTGCCTGGAGCCTCTCGGGTAGCTTGGGCTACACCTTC. Residues: CAWSLSGSLGYTF.

As DNA, the CDR3 is TGTGCCACCAGTGAAACCGGACAGGGGGTTTCAGATACGCAGTATTTT. Protein: CATSETGQGVSDTQYF. The V gene is TRBV24-1, the J gene TRBJ2-3, with 10 bases fitting TRBD1. Germline CDR1 KGHDR, CDR2 SFDVKD. The J segment lost 4 bases and the V segment lost 4 bases, leaving 7 bases of the junction unmatched. The CDR3 runs 16 residues.

This rearrangement joins TRBV19 to TRBJ2-3; D possibly corresponds to TRBD1 (5 bases). CDR3 length: 12 amino acids. V lost 5 bases and J 5 bases, leaving 8 bases between the germline ends. Germline V gives CDR1 LNHDA, CDR2 SQIVND (reference sequence). The CDR3 coding sequence is TGTGCCAGTAGTCCCAGGGAAGATACGCAGTATTTT. Amino acid sequence: CASSPREDTQYF.

V usage is TRBV7-2 and J usage is TRBJ2-2, with D possibly being TRBD1 (5 bases). V was pared by 5 bases and J by 2 bases, with 12 bases between. The CDR3 covers 15 residues. CDR1 and CDR2 from the germline V gene are SGHTA and FQGNSA. The CDR3 bases are TGTGCCAGCAGCCGGAGACAGCCTAACACCGGGGAGCTGTTTTTT. Its translation is CASSRRQPNTGELFF.

The chain combines TRBV4-3 with TRBJ1-4; D uncertain. The germline V gene has CDR1 LGHNA and CDR2 YSLEER. V lost 1 base and J 5 bases, leaving 11 bases between the germline ends. CDR3 size: 15 residues. In DNA form, the CDR3 reads TGCGCCAGCAGCCAAGTCTCAGGAAGGAATGAAAAACTGTTTTTT. Residues: CASSQVSGRNEKLFF.

This rearrangement joins TRBV2 to TRBJ1-1; D gene uncertain. The CDR3 runs 12 residues. Germline CDR1 reads SNHLY; CDR2 reads FYNNEI. V shed 1 base and J shed 5 bases, with 5 bases lying between them. DNA for the CDR3: TGTGCCAGCAGTGAAGGAGGGACTGAAGCTTTCTTT. Translated: CASSEGGTEAFF.

V and J are TRBV2 and TRBJ2-2; D may be TRBD2 (6 bases). V lost 4 bases to trimming and J lost 1 base, with 10 bases between them. Per the germline V gene, CDR1 is SNHLY and CDR2 is FYNNEI. This CDR3 region has 15 residues. CDR3 DNA: TGTGCCAGCAGTGGCCGGGAGCGGAACACCGGGGAGCTGTTTTTT. Translation: CASSGRERNTGELFF.

The chain links TRBV3-1 (or the pseudogene TRBV3-2) to TRBJ1-2; D is possibly TRBD1 (6 bases). CDR3 size: 15 residues. The germline V gene encodes CDR1 LGHDT and CDR2 YNNKEL (reference sequence). V dropped 4 bases and J dropped 2 bases, with 14 bases sitting between them. The CDR3 is CASSPSDRMNYGYTF. Written as DNA, the CDR3 is TGTGCCAGCAGCCCCTCGGACAGAATGAACTATGGCTACACCTTC.

The chain has TRBV3-1 (or the pseudogene TRBV3-2) and TRBJ2-1; TRBD1 matches 10 bases. CDR1 is LGHDT, CDR2 YNNKEL, per germline (reference sequence). Germline trimming cut 2 bases from V and 5 bases from J; bases unmatched to any gene: 3. The CDR3 spans 15 residues. The CDR3 nucleotides are TGTGCCAGCAGCCAAAGAGGGACAGGGGACAATGAGCAGTTCTTC. This translates into CASSQRGTGDNEQFF.

The gene calls are TRBV7-9 and TRBJ1-4; 9 bases align to TRBD1. Germline V gives CDR1 SEHNR, CDR2 FQNEAQ (reference sequence). V lost 5 bases, J lost 8 bases, and 9 bases stayed unmatched. The CDR3 is 15 residues long. The CDR3 DNA reads as TGTGCCAGCAGCCCCCGGACAGGGGCCAGGGAAAAACTGTTTTTT. This translates into CASSPRTGAREKLFF.

This chain uses TRBV7-9 with TRBJ2-7; 9 bases map to TRBD2. The V gene's germline CDR1 is SEHNR and CDR2 FQNEAQ (reference sequence). The CDR3 is 15 residues long. After removal of 2 bases from V and 2 bases from J, the junction contained 4 bases not matched to a gene. The CDR3 region has the DNA TGTGCCAGCAGCTTAAACGGCGGGAGGGCCTACGAGCAGTACTTC. Translation gives CASSLNGGRAYEQYF. Full variable domain (outside the CDR3, taken from reference TRBV7-9 and TRBJ2-7): DTGVSQNPRHKITKRGQNVTFRCDPISEHNRLYWYRQTLGQGPEFLTYFQNEAQLEKSRLLSDRFSAERPKGSFSTLEIQRTEQGDSAMYLCASSLNGGRAYEQYFGPGTRLTVT.

This chain links TRBV15 with TRBJ2-1, with 7 bases matching TRBD2. The trim removed 2 bases at V and 1 base at J, leaving 8 bases unmatched. The length of the CDR3 is 17 residues. Germline lookup yields CDR1 LNHNV and CDR2 YYDKDF (reference sequence). CDR3 nucleotides: TGTGCCACCAGCAGACCCAAGACTAGCCGGTCCTACAATGAGCAGTTCTTC. Translation gives CATSRPKTSRSYNEQFF.